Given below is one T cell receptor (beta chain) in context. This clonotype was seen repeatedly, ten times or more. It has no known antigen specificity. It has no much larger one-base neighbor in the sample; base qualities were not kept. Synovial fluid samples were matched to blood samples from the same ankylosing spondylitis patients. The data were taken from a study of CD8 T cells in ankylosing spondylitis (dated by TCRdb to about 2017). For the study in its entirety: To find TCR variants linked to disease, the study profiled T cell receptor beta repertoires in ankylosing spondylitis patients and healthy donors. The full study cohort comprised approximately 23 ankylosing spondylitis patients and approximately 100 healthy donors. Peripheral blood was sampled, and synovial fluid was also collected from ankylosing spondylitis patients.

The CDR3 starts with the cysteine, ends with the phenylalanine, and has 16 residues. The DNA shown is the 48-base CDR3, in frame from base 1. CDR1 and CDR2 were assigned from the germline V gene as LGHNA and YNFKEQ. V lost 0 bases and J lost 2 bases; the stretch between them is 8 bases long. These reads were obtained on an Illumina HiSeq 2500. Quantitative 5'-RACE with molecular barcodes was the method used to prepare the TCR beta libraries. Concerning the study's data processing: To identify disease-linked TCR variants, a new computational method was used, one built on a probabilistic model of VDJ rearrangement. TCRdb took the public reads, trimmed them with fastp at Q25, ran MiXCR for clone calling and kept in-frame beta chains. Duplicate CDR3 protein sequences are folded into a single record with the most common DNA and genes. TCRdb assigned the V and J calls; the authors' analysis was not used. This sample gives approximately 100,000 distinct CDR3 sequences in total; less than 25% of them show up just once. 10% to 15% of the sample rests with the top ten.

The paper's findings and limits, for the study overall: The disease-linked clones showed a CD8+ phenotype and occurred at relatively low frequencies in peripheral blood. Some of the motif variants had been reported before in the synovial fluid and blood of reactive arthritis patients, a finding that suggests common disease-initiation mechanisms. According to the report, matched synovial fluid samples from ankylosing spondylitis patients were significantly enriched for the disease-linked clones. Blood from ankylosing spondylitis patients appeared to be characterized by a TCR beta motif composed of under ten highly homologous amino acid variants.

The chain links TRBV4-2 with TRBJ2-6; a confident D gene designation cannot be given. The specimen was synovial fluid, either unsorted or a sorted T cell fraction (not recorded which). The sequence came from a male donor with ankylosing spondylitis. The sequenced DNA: TGTGCCAGCAGCCAAGAGTCTTCGGCTGGGGCCAACGTCCTGACTTTC. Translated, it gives CASSQESSAGANVLTF.